These 22 T cell receptor beta chains share one sample of origin, sequenced in a study of control samples from healthy donors and cancer patients. Sequencing used immunoSEQ multiplex PCR; TCRdb keeps in-frame clones, though not all of them. The repertoire holds under 110,000 clones, with roughly 89% as singletons. The specimen was blood. Receptors originate from a man aged 25 to 40 in good health.

The CDR3 spells CASSKVGGLRQPQHF. DNA of the CDR3: TGTGCCAGCAGCAAAGTGGGGGGCTTGAGGCAGCCCCAGCATTTT. V gene TRBV21-1 combines with J gene TRBJ1-5. TRBV21-1 is a documented pseudogene. This CDR3 has 15 residues.

This clone has a handful of counts. V usage is TRBV7-2 and J usage is TRBJ2-7; TRBD2 matches 11 bases. Losses at the gene ends were 5 bases for V and 5 bases for J; bases not matched to a gene: 8. Germline lookup yields CDR1 SGHTA and CDR2 FQGNSA. The CDR3 covers 15 residues. CDR3 region: CASSQLAGGPDEQYF. CDR3 coding DNA: TGTGCCAGCAGCCAATTAGCGGGAGGGCCAGACGAGCAGTACTTC. The full variable domain, with the rest looked up from reference TRBV7-2 and TRBJ2-7, is GAGVSQSPSNKVTEKGKDVELRCDPISGHTALYWYRQSLGQGLEFLIYFQGNSAPDKSGLPSDRFSAERTGGSVSTLTIQRTQQEDSAVYLCASSQLAGGPDEQYFGPGTRLTVT.

The chain recombines TRBV24-1 with TRBJ1-5, with D possibly TRBD1 on 5 matching bases. The V and J ends lost 9 bases and 2 bases respectively, with 16 bases between them. CDR3 length: 15 amino acids. Per germline, CDR1 KGHDR and CDR2 SFDVKD. CDR3 DNA sequence: TGTGCCACCGGGGGAGACGGGGGGGGCAATCAGCCCCAGCATTTT. Protein product: CATGGDGGGNQPQHF.

The genes are TRBV5-6 and TRBJ2-3, with D tentatively TRBD2 (6 bases). V lost 4 bases, J lost 1 base, and 13 bases lay in between. This CDR3 region has 15 residues. Germline CDR1 reads SGHDT; CDR2 reads YYEEEE. The CDR3 DNA reads TGTGCCAGCAGCACCACCGGGAGCGGCACAGATACGCAGTATTTT. Translated, it gives CASSTTGSGTDTQYF. The whole variable domain, remainder taken from reference TRBV5-6 and TRBJ2-3, is DAGVTQSPTHLIKTRGQQVTLRCSPKSGHDTVSWYQQALGQGPQFIFQYYEEEERQRGNFPDRFSGHQFPNYSSELNVNALLLGDSALYLCASSTTGSGTDTQYFGPGTRLTVL.

The rearrangement joins TRBV28 to TRBJ1-2; D is possibly TRBD1 (5 bases). Trimming pared 1 base from V and 7 bases from J, leaving 16 bases between. The CDR3 extends over 15 amino acids. The germline V gene encodes CDR1 MDHEN and CDR2 SYDVKM. CDR3 in amino acids: CASSLFQGSASGYTF. CDR3 bases: TGTGCCAGCAGTTTATTTCAGGGATCGGCCTCTGGCTACACCTTC.

The gene calls are TRBV15 and TRBJ1-2; D is possibly TRBD1 (5 bases). The CDR3 consists of 13 residues. Germline V gene lookup returns CDR1 LNHNV and CDR2 YYDKDF (reference sequence). The germline V and J ends were trimmed by 4 bases and 1 base, with 7 bases remaining between them. The CDR3: CATSKGRNYGYTF. CDR3 in DNA: TGTGCCACCAGCAAGGGGCGTAACTATGGCTACACCTTC.

The chain uses TRBV13 and TRBJ1-6, with 8 bases identical to TRBD1. CDR1 and CDR2 from the germline V gene are PRHDT and FYEKMQ (reference sequence). Germline trimming cut 4 bases from V and 3 bases from J; bases unmatched to any gene: 8. The CDR3 has 17 residues. This CDR3 reads CASSSDREVVYNSPLHF. CDR3 in DNA: TGTGCCAGCAGCTCGGACAGGGAGGTTGTCTATAATTCACCCCTCCACTTT.

The gene calls are TRBV5-4 and TRBJ2-7; D remains unclear. The length of the CDR3 is 14 residues. Germline CDR1 SGHNT, CDR2 YYREEE (reference sequence). The germline V and J ends were trimmed by 0 bases and 2 bases, with 9 bases remaining between them. CDR3: CASSLGGSTYEQYF. CDR3 coding DNA: TGTGCCAGCAGCTTGGGAGGCAGTACCTACGAGCAGTACTTC. The full variable domain, its missing parts supplied by reference TRBV5-4 and TRBJ2-7, is ETGVTQSPTHLIKTRGQQVTLRCSSQSGHNTVSWYQQALGQGPQFIFQYYREEENGRGNFPPRFSGLQFPNYSSELNVNALELDDSALYLCASSLGGSTYEQYFGPGTRLTVT.

J is TRBJ1-2 and V is TRBV28; no definite D call. CDR1 and CDR2 (germline): MDHEN, SYDVKM. This CDR3 region has 15 residues. The V end was cut by 4 bases, the J end by 4 bases, with 16 bases between. The DNA for the CDR3 is TGTGCCAGCAGTTCCCAGGACGGACTTCGCTATGGCTACACCTTC. Its protein is CASSSQDGLRYGYTF.

This sequence joins TRBV15 and TRBJ2-5; D may match TRBD1 or TRBD2 (5 bases each). V was cut by 5 bases and J by 3 bases, with 22 bases left in between. Germline assignment: CDR1 LNHNV and CDR2 YYDKDF (reference sequence). This CDR3 has 17 amino acids. The CDR3 here is CATSDPRDDTPKETQYF. CDR3 bases: TGTGCCACCAGCGACCCAAGGGACGACACCCCCAAAGAGACCCAGTACTTC.

The chain couples TRBV7-8 to TRBJ2-3, with D tentatively TRBD2 (6 bases). The CDR3 is 14 amino acids. Germline V CDR1 and CDR2: SGHVS, FQNEAQ. With 5 bases removed from V and 0 bases from J, the gap between germline ends came to 9 bases. The CDR3 is CASSRGASTDTQYF. As DNA, the CDR3 is TGTGCCAGCAGCCGCGGGGCTAGCACAGATACGCAGTATTTT.

The CDR3 region has the DNA TGTGCCAGCAGCTTAGGGGGTGGTACTGAAGCTTTCTTT. Translated: CASSLGGGTEAFF. The V call is TRBV7-3, the J call TRBJ1-1; a possible D gene is TRBD1 (5 bases). The V end lost 2 bases, the J end lost 5 bases, and 9 bases lay between the germline ends. CDR1 and CDR2 (germline): SGHTA, FQGTGA. This CDR3 has 13 residues. The variable domain in full, completed from reference TRBV7-3 and TRBJ1-1, reads GAGVSQTPSNKVTEKGKYVELRCDPISGHTALYWYRQSLGQGPEFLIYFQGTGAADDSGLPNDRFFAVRPEGSVSTLKIQRTERGDSAVYLCASSLGGGTEAFFGQGTRLTVV.

The rearrangement joins TRBV9 to TRBJ2-1, with TRBD2 matching over 10 bases. CDR3 size: 16 residues. Trimming removed 2 bases from V and 0 bases from J; junction bases left unmatched: 2. Germline V gene data show CDR1 as SGDLS and CDR2 as YYNGEE. The CDR3 DNA follows: TGTGCCAGCAGCGTGTCTAGCGGGAGCTCCTACAATGAGCAGTTCTTC. This encodes CASSVSSGSSYNEQFF.

The gene calls are TRBV30 and TRBJ1-6; 8 bases are a match to TRBD1. Trimming took 0 bases from V and 10 from J; bases not matched to a gene: 8. CDR1 and CDR2 from the germline V gene are GTSNPN and SVGIG (reference sequence). CDR3 length: 15 amino acids. As DNA, the CDR3 is TGTGCCTGGAGTGTACGGACAGGGTTGGAGTCACCCCTCCACTTT. Amino acid sequence: CAWSVRTGLESPLHF.

The chain recombines TRBV19 with TRBJ2-3; 10 bases are a match to TRBD2. Germline lookup yields CDR1 LNHDA and CDR2 SQIVND (reference sequence). The CDR3 sequence is 16 residues long. Losses at the gene ends were 4 bases for V and 3 bases for J; bases not matched to a gene: 7. The CDR3 DNA follows: TGTGCCAGTAGTAGGGGGACTAGCGAATCAACAGATACGCAGTATTTT. It yields the protein CASSRGTSESTDTQYF.

This clone is medium-sized within its sample. The chain links TRBV7-3 to TRBJ2-2; unclear D gene. The CDR3 length is 14 residues. Per germline, CDR1 SGHTA and CDR2 FQGTGA. Trimming took off 7 bases at V and 1 base at J, with 10 bases between the two ends. The CDR3 loop is CASTDSGNTGELFF. As DNA, the CDR3 is TGTGCCAGCACAGACTCCGGGAACACCGGGGAGCTGTTTTTT.

This rearrangement joins TRBV28 to TRBJ1-5; weak D call: TRBD1 (6 bases). Per the germline V gene, CDR1 is MDHEN and CDR2 is SYDVKM. V lost 6 bases, J lost 3 bases, and 24 bases lay in between. The CDR3 has 18 amino acids. The CDR3 loop reads CASSSQGGPGRSNQPQHF. For the CDR3, the DNA is TGTGCCAGCAGCTCACAGGGCGGCCCCGGTCGCTCCAATCAGCCCCAGCATTTT.

The chain is built from TRBV19 and TRBJ1-1; TRBD1 is a possible D gene (6 bases). The ends were cut back, 3 bases at V and 1 base at J, with 6 bases in the middle. The CDR3 consists of 13 residues. In germline, CDR1 is LNHDA, CDR2 SQIVND (reference sequence). The CDR3 DNA follows: TGTGCCAGTAGTATGGGGGCGAACACTGAAGCTTTCTTT. This translates into CASSMGANTEAFF.

V gene TRBV4-2 combines with J gene TRBJ2-7; tentative D call: TRBD2 (6 bases). CDR1 is LGHNA and CDR2 is YNFKEQ in the germline V gene. V was pared by 3 bases and J by 3 bases, with 9 bases between. This CDR3 is built from 13 residues. CDR3: CASSQTGGYEQYF. The CDR3 DNA follows: TGTGCCAGCAGCCAGACCGGGGGCTACGAGCAGTACTTC.

The chain uses TRBV2 and TRBJ1-4; D perhaps matches TRBD1 (6 bases). The CDR3 covers 13 residues. Germline V gene sequence: CDR1 SNHLY, CDR2 FYNNEI. Trimming left V 6 bases short and J 8 bases short, with 13 bases between. The CDR3 reads CASSPDRWEKLFF. The CDR3 coding sequence is TGTGCCAGCAGCCCGGACAGATGGGAAAAACTGTTTTTT.

The V call is TRBV11-3, the J call TRBJ2-2, with D possibly being TRBD2 (5 bases). Germline loops: CDR1 SGHNT, CDR2 YENEEA. This CDR3 has 15 residues. Trimming shortened V by 5 bases and J by 6 bases, and 16 bases separated the two germline ends. CDR3 DNA sequence: TGTGCCAGCAGCCGGGTGGCGGGTTCCGCCGGGGAGCTGTTTTTT. Translated: CASSRVAGSAGELFF.

The chain is built from TRBV4-2 and TRBJ1-6; D gene uncertain. The germline gives CDR1 LGHNA, CDR2 YNFKEQ. The CDR3 is 14 residues long. With 5 bases removed from V and 7 bases from J, the gap between germline ends came to 12 bases. The CDR3 bases are TGTGCCAGCAGCTACACGGCCCCGAATTCACCCCTCCACTTT. It specifies CASSYTAPNSPLHF.